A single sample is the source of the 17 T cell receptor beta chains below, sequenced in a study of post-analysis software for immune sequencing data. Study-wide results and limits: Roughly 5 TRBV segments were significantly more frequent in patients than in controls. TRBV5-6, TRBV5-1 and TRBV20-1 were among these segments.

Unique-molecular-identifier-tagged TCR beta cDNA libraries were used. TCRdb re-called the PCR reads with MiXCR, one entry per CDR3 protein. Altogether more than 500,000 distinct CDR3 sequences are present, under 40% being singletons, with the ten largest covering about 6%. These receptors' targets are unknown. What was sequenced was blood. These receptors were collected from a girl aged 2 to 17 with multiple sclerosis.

The CDR3 reads CASSLAGQGRPYNEQYF. CDR3 DNA sequence: TGCGCCAGCAGCTTGGCGGGACAGGGGAGGCCCTACAATGAGCAGTACTTC. The gene calls are TRBV5-1 and TRBJ2-1; 10 nucleotides match TRBD1. The DNA end is more similar to TRBJ2-7, so the J call may be wrong. Germline CDR1 and CDR2: SGHRS and YFSETQ. This CDR3 comprises 17 residues.

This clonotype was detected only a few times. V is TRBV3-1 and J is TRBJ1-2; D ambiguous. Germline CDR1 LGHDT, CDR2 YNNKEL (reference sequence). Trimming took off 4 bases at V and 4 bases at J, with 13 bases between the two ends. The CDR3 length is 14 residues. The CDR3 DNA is TGTGCCAGCAGCCGCTCGGAGGGTTCCTATGGCTACACCTTC. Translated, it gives CASSRSEGSYGYTF.

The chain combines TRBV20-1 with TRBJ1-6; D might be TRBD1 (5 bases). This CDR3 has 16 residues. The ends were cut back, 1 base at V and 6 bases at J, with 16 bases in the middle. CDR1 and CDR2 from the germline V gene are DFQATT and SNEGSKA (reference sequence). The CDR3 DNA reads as TGCAGTGCTAGAGTTCTCGATTCAGGGACTAATTCACCCCTCCACTTT. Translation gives CSARVLDSGTNSPLHF.

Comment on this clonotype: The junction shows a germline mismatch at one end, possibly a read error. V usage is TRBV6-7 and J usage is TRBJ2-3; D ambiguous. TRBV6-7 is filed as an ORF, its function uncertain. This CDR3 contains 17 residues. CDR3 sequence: CTSSYPEKDPTTDTQYF. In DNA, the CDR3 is TGTACCAGCAGTTACCCCGAGAAAGATCCCACCACAGATACGCAGTATTTT.

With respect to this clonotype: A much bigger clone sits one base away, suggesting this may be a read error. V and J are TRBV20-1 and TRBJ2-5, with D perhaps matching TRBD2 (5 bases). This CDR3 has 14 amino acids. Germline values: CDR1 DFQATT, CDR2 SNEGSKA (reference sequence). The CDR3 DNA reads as TGCAGTACTAGAGATGGAGAGATAAGGGAGACCCAGTACTTC. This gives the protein CSTRDGEIRETQYF.

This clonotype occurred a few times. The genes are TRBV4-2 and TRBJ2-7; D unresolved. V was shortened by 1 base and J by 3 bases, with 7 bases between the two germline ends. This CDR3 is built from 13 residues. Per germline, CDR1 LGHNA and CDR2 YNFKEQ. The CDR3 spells CASSQGHGYEQYF. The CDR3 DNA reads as TGTGCCAGCAGCCAAGGACATGGCTACGAGCAGTACTTC.

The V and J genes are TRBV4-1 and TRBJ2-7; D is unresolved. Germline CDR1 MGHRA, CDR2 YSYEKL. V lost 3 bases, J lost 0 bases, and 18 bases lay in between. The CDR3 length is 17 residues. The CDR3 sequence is CASSQGWDIVASYEQYF. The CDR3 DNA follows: TGCGCCAGCAGCCAGGGATGGGATATAGTGGCCTCCTACGAGCAGTACTTC.

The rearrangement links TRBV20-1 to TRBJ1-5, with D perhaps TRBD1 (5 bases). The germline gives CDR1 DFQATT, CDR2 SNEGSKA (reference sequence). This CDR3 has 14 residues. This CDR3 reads CSADSHNPNQPQHF. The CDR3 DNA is TGCAGCGCAGACAGCCATAACCCCAATCAGCCCCAGCATTTT.

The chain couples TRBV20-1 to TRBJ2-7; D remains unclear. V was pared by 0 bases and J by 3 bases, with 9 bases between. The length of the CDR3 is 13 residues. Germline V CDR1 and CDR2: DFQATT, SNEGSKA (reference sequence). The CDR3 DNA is TGCAGTGCTAGAGATGCGGTTCTCTACGAGCAGTACTTC. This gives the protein CSARDAVLYEQYF.

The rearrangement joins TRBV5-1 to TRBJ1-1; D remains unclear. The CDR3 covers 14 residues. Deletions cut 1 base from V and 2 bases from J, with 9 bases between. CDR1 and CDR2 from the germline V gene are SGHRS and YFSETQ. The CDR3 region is CASSLLTTNTEAFF. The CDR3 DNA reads TGCGCCAGCAGCTTGCTGACGACCAACACTGAAGCTTTCTTT. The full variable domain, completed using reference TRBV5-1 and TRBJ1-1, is KAGVTQTPRYLIKTRGQQVTLSCSPISGHRSVSWYQQTPGQGLQFLFEYFSETQRNKGNFPGRFSGRQFSNSRSEMNVSTLELGDSALYLCASSLLTTNTEAFFGQGTRLTVV.

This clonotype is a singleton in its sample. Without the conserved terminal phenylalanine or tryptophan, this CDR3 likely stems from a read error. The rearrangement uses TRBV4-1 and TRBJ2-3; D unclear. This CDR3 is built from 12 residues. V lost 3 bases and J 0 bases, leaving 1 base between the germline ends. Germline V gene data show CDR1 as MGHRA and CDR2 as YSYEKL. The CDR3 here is CASSHSTDTQYV. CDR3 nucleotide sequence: TGCGCCAGCAGCCATAGCACAGATACGCAGTATGTT.

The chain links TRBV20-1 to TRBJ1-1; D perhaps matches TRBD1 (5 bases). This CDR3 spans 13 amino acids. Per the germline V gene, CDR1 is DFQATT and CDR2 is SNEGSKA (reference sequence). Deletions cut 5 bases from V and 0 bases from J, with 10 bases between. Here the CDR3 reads CSADDSVNTEAFF. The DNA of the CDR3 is TGCAGTGCTGACGACAGTGTGAACACTGAAGCTTTCTTT.

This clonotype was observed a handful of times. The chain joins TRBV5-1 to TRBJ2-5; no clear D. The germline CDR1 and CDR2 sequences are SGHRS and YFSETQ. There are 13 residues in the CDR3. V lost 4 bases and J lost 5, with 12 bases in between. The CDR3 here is CASSVSGTETQYF. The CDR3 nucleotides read TGCGCCAGCAGCGTATCAGGAACGGAGACCCAGTACTTC.

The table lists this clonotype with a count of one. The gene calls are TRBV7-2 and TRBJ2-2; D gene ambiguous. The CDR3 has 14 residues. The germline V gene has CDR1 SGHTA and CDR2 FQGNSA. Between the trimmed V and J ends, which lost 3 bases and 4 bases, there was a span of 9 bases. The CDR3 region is CASSLTLRTGELFF. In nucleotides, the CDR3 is TGTGCCAGCAGCTTGACCCTGCGCACCGGGGAGCTGTTTTTT.

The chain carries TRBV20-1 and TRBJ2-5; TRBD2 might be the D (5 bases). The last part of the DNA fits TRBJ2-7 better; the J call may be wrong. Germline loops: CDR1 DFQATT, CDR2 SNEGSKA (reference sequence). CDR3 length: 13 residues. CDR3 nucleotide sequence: TGCAGTGCTGGGCTCCCGGGGAATAACGAGCAGTACTTC. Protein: CSAGLPGNNEQYF.

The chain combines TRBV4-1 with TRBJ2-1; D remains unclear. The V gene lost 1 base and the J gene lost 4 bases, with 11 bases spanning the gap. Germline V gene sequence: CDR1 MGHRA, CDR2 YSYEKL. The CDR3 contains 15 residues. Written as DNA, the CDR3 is TGCGCCAGCAGCCAAGGAAGGGAACAATACAATGAGCAGTTCTTC. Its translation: CASSQGREQYNEQFF.

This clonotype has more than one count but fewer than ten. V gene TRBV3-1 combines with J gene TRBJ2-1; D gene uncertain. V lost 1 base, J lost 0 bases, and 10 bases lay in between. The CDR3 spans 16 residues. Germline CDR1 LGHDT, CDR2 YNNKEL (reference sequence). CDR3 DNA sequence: TGTGCCAGCAGCCAAGTCGGCCGAGGCTCCTACAATGAGCAGTTCTTC. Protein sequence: CASSQVGRGSYNEQFF.